These 8 T cell receptor beta chains were all obtained from the same sample, sequenced in a study of blood T cell repertoires in COVID-19 (dated by TCRdb to 2020 to 2021). Library preparation was by the immunoSEQ multiplex PCR assay. Held by TCRdb, this immuneACCESS table contains in-frame sequences only and omits some clones. Under half of the omission traces to an unresolved V gene where checked; the cause of the rest is unknown. For this sample the table gives fewer than 350,000 clones, of which 70% to 90% were detected only once. The ten largest clones represent approximately 1.6% of the sample. The specimen sequenced was peripheral blood. The receptors originated from a woman aged 30 to 39 with COVID-19, enrolled during active disease.

V and J are TRBV10-3 and TRBJ1-2, with a tentative D call TRBD1 (6 bases). Germline V CDR1 and CDR2: ENHRY, SYGVKD. V was cut by 4 bases and J by 3 bases, with 9 bases left in between. This CDR3 has 13 amino acids. The CDR3 nucleotides are TGTGCCATCAGTGTACAGGGAGACTATGGCTACACCTTC. This translates into CAISVQGDYGYTF.

J is TRBJ1-1 and V is TRBV28, with 8 bases aligning to TRBD1. Germline values: CDR1 MDHEN, CDR2 SYDVKM. J lost 1 base, V lost 7 bases, and 5 bases had no gene match. CDR3 length equals 14 residues. CDR3 coding DNA: TGTGCCAGCAAAACGGGACAGGAGAACACTGAAGCTTTCTTT. As protein: CASKTGQENTEAFF.

This clone was counted once. The J gene is TRBJ1-2, the V gene TRBV5-1; 9 bases are shared with TRBD1. Germline loops: CDR1 SGHRS, CDR2 YFSETQ. The V gene end was trimmed by 3 bases and the J gene end by 8 bases; junction bases not matched to a gene: 5. This CDR3 contains 13 residues. CDR3 bases: TGCGCCAGCAGCTCCGGGACAGGGTTCGGCTACACCTTC. Residues: CASSSGTGFGYTF.

The V and J genes are TRBV5-1 and TRBJ1-1, with TRBD1 matching over 7 bases. The CDR3 totals 12 residues. The junction had 4 bases not matched to a gene; V was cut back by 0 bases and J by 11 bases. The germline CDR1 and CDR2 sequences are SGHRS and YFSETQ. CDR3 loop: CASSLGQGGAFF. In DNA, the CDR3 is TGCGCCAGCAGCTTGGGACAGGGAGGCGCTTTCTTT.

This chain uses TRBV5-6 with TRBJ1-5; 8 bases match TRBD1. Losses at the gene ends were 2 bases for V and 4 bases for J; bases not matched to a gene: 8. The CDR3 has 16 residues. Germline CDR1 SGHDT, CDR2 YYEEEE. The CDR3 loop is CASSFYGTGANQPQHF. In DNA, the CDR3 is TGTGCCAGCAGCTTTTATGGGACAGGAGCAAATCAGCCCCAGCATTTT.

The chain recombines TRBV2 with TRBJ1-5; 9 positions match TRBD1. J gave up 1 base and V 6 bases, and 4 bases lay outside the gene matches. Germline lookup yields CDR1 SNHLY and CDR2 FYNNEI. CDR3 length: 15 residues. The CDR3 sequence is CASRGDRVSNQPQHF. CDR3 nucleotides: TGTGCCAGCAGAGGGGACAGGGTAAGCAATCAGCCCCAGCATTTT.

This clone was seen just once. The rearrangement joins TRBV7-3 to TRBJ2-3; TRBD2 matches 13 bases. The V segment lost 3 bases and the J segment 7 bases; nucleotides outside the gene matches: 7. The length of the CDR3 is 16 residues. Germline CDR1 and CDR2: SGHTA and FQGTGA. The CDR3 loop is CASSFNGLAGENTQYF. The CDR3 DNA follows: TGTGCCAGCAGCTTTAACGGACTAGCGGGGGAAAATACGCAGTATTTT.

The J gene is TRBJ1-6, the V gene TRBV30, with 7 bases lining up with TRBD1. The CDR3 spans 14 residues. With V trimmed by 3 bases and J by 7 bases, 6 bases remained unmatched. CDR1 and CDR2 from the germline V gene are GTSNPN and SVGIG (reference sequence). The CDR3: CAWSHGTANSPLHF. The CDR3 coding sequence is TGTGCCTGGAGCCACGGGACAGCCAATTCACCCCTCCACTTT.